Reported below is one T cell receptor beta chain. The target of this receptor is not known. No base quality information exists; no much larger clone differs at one position. This entry belongs to a study of follicular helper T cells after annual influenza vaccination (dated by TCRdb to about 2017). Background on the whole study: Blood was collected on days 0, 7 and 28 after each seasonal influenza vaccination. The 2013-2014 samples were cryopreserved, while the 2015 samples were processed right after collection. To study recall of cTfh clones, some subjects were followed across successive annual vaccinations spanning the 2013-2014, 2014-2015 and 2015-2016 seasons. One week after vaccination, a second recruited cohort of more than nine subjects (Table S1) displayed a similar ICOS+CD38+ cTfh response. Multi-year samples were obtained from about 6 subjects, with two vaccination seasons covered for a few subjects and three seasons covered for two subjects.

Overall results and qualifications from the work: With successive annual vaccinations, a recurrent oligoclonal ICOS+CD38+ cTfh response was recalled, and this response contained tetramer and AIM influenza-specific clonotypes. Productive TCRB sequences were recovered from only about 8.5-23% of analyzed cells, so rare clonotypes could not be sampled. Day 7 ICOS+CD38+ clones were most often found later in ICOS-CD38- cTfh, suggesting that subset may serve as a memory reservoir. ICOS+CD38+ cTfh clonality correlated with the frequency of that population, and its change correlated with the change in circulating plasmablast frequency.

CDR1 and CDR2 are drawn from the germline V gene (reference sequence): SEHNR, FQNEAQ. V loses 4 bases of germline sequence and J loses 10 bases, and the interval between the two ends is 13 bases. Including the terminal cysteine and phenylalanine, the CDR3 comprises 12 residues. The retained sequence is limited to the CDR3, 36 bases, with the frame set at the first base. Library construction relied on the immunoSEQ multiplex PCR assay. Adaptive Biotechnologies handled the TCRB amplification, library preparation, sequencing and preliminary bioinformatics at Survey level resolution. For TCRB sequencing, genomic DNA from the sorted cTfh populations was amplified by multiplex PCR. The original pipeline was this. Clonality was computed in R as 1 minus normalized Shannon entropy; the Gini index was calculated with the R package ineq. The overlap score was defined as the summed counts of shared sequences divided by the total counts of all sequences in both compared samples. Shared-clonotype significance used Fisher's exact test assuming a theoretical repertoire of 10^7 TCRB sequences. TCRdb obtained this table from immuneACCESS and retained in-frame rearrangements with V and J assigned. These tables miss some clones; where compared with another copy, unresolved V genes account for less than half of the shortfall, and the remainder is unexplained. The V and J calls and clone size were taken over from that table, and D and trimming were inferred from the DNA. Across this sample there are 2,000 to 2,500 clones, with roughly 86% seen only once. The ten biggest clones cover about 3% of the sample.

The time point label on this specimen signifies: 2014-2015 season, pre-vaccination. Seasonal inactivated influenza vaccine (Fluvarix) was administered to adults, and sorted blood CD4 subsets were tracked by TCRB sequencing before and after vaccination. To be eligible, subjects had to live in the community and must not have received influenza vaccine in the previous 6 months. Subjects were excluded for influenza vaccine contraindications, substance abuse, HIV/AIDS, active malignancy, immunomodulatory medication, or active illness such as respiratory infection. Per time point, between roughly 35 and 100 mL of blood was sampled. Circulating Tfh were defined as non-naive CD4+CXCR5+PD-1+ cells, and these cells were sorted into ICOS+CD38+ and ICOS-CD38- fractions. Either Ficoll-Paque PLUS or SepMate separation was used to isolate PBMC. Before DNA was extracted, the cell subsets were sorted from PBMC using a BD FACS Aria.

This sequence originates from an adult who received the influenza vaccine. Material: CXCR5+ CD38+ circulating T follicular helper cells from blood, obtained on the day of influenza vaccination. The sample's cell subset or site, from its label and the paper: circulating Tfh, non-naive CD4+CXCR5+PD-1+ (ICOS+CD38+ or ICOS-CD38-). This chain joins TRBV7-9 to TRBJ1-1; there is no confident call for the D gene. The CDR3 protein: CASSSGFEGAFF. The DNA is TGTGCCAGCAGCTCGGGATTCGAGGGAGCTTTCTTT.